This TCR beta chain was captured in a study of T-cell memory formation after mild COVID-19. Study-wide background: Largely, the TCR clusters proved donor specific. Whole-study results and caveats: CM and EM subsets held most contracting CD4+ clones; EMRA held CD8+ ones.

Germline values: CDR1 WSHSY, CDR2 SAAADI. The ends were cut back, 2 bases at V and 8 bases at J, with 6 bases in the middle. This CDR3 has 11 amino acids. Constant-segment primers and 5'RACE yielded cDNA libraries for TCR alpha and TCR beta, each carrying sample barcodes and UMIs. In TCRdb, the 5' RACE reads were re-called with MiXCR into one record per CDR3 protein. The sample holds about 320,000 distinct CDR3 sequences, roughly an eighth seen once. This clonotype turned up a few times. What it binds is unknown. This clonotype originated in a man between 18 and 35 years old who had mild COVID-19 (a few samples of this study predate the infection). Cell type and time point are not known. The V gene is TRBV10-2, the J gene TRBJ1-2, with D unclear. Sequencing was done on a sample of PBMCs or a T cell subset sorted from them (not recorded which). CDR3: CASSEGLGYTF. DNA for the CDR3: TGCGCCAGCAGTGAGGGCCTGGGCTACACCTTC.